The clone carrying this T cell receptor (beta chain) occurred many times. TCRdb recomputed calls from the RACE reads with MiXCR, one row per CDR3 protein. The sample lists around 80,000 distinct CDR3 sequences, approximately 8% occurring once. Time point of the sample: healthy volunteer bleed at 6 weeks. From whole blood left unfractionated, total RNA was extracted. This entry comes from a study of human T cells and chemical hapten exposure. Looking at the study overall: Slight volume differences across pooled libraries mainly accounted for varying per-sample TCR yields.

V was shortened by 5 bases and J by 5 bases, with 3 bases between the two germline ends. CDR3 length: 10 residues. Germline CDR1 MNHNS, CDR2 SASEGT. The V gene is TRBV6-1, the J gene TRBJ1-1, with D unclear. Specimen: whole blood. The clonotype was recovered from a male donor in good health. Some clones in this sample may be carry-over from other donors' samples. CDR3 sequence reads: CASSITEAFF. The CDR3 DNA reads TGTGCCAGCAGTATTACTGAAGCTTTCTTT.